Shown below are 14 T cell receptor beta chains from a single sample sequenced in a study of PD-1 blockade in classical Hodgkin lymphoma. Every patient experienced relapse after autologous stem cell transplantation, and brentuximab vedotin exposure varied. Researchers used magnetic negative selection to pull out pure CD4+ T cells from thawed PBMCs. Some clones are missing from TCRdb's copy, which holds only in-frame ones; the method was immunoSEQ multiplex PCR. The sample has 17,000 or so clones; around four fifths are singletons. Sequencing used CD4+ T cells from blood, obtained at baseline. These receptors were collected from a human donor with classical Hodgkin lymphoma.

The CDR3 protein is CASSLFSAGWYEQYF. The CDR3 region has the DNA TGTGCCAGCAGTTTATTTTCCGCGGGGTGGTACGAGCAGTACTTC. The chain uses TRBV27 and TRBJ2-7; possible D gene TRBD2, 6 bases. V lost 1 base and J 4 bases, leaving 14 bases between the germline ends. This CDR3 contains 15 residues. Looked up from germline, CDR1 is MNHEY and CDR2 is SMNVEV (reference sequence).

The rearrangement links TRBV27 to TRBJ2-7; 8 bases line up with TRBD1. Germline CDR1 reads MNHEY; CDR2 reads SMNVEV (reference sequence). With V trimmed by 8 bases and J by 0 bases, 9 bases remained unmatched. This CDR3 is 15 amino acids long. CDR3 residues: CASSAPGQASYEQYF. DNA of the CDR3: TGTGCCAGCTCGGCACCGGGACAGGCCTCCTACGAGCAGTACTTC.

The chain is built from TRBV19 and TRBJ1-6; the D is unclear. Per germline, CDR1 LNHDA and CDR2 SQIVND (reference sequence). The germline V and J ends were trimmed by 7 bases and 6 bases, with 16 bases remaining between them. This CDR3 comprises 15 residues. The CDR3 loop is CASKREEILNSPLHF. CDR3 nucleotides: TGTGCCAGTAAGCGGGAGGAGATCCTTAATTCACCCCTCCACTTT.

The rearrangement joins TRBV9 to TRBJ2-3; TRBD1 aligns across 11 bases. The CDR3 extends over 15 amino acids. V shed 7 bases and J 4 bases; nucleotides not matched to a gene: 8. Germline V CDR1 and CDR2: SGDLS, YYNGEE. CDR3 in amino acids: CASLSPGQGADTQYF. For the CDR3, the DNA is TGTGCCAGCCTCTCCCCGGGACAGGGGGCAGATACGCAGTATTTT.

This sequence joins TRBV2 and TRBJ2-1; 7 bases are shared with TRBD1. The V segment lost 3 bases and the J segment 8 bases; nucleotides outside the gene matches: 7. Per germline, CDR1 SNHLY and CDR2 FYNNEI. There are 14 residues in the CDR3. The CDR3 bases are TGTGCCAGCAGTGATAACAGGGGTAGGGATGAGCAGTTCTTC. Translating gives CASSDNRGRDEQFF.

This chain joins TRBV27 and TRBJ2-3; D not resolved. CDR3 length: 12 residues. Looked up from germline, CDR1 is MNHEY and CDR2 is SMNVEV (reference sequence). The germline V and J ends were trimmed by 4 bases and 4 bases, with 6 bases remaining between them. DNA for the CDR3: TGTGCCAGCAGTTCGTCGGCAGATACGCAGTATTTT. Amino acids: CASSSSADTQYF.

The chain joins TRBV9 to TRBJ1-1; TRBD1 agrees at 10 bases. Trimming at V came to 5 bases and at J to 5 bases, leaving 9 bases not matched to a gene. The germline CDR1 and CDR2 sequences are SGDLS and YYNGEE. This CDR3 comprises 15 residues. The CDR3 is CASRPPGQGLTEAFF. The DNA for the CDR3 is TGTGCCAGCAGGCCCCCGGGACAGGGGTTGACTGAAGCTTTCTTT.

The rearrangement uses TRBV2 and TRBJ1-1; maybe TRBD1 (6 bases). The CDR3 totals 13 residues. CDR1 is SNHLY and CDR2 is FYNNEI in the germline V gene. Trimming took 6 bases from V and 2 from J, leaving 10 bases between them. The CDR3 here is CASSGQINTEAFF. The CDR3 bases are TGTGCCAGCAGCGGACAGATTAACACTGAAGCTTTCTTT. Full variable domain (rest looked up from reference TRBV2 and TRBJ1-1): EPEVTQTPSHQVTQMGQEVILRCVPISNHLYFYWYRQILGQKVEFLVSFYNNEISEKSEIFDDQFSVERPDGSNFTLKIRSTKLEDSAMYFCASSGQINTEAFFGQGTRLTVV.

This chain links TRBV5-1 with TRBJ1-2, with 10 bases that match TRBD1. The V gene end was trimmed by 2 bases and the J gene end by 8 bases; junction bases not matched to a gene: 12. Germline-derived CDR1 and CDR2 are SGHRS and YFSETQ. The CDR3 has 16 amino acids. As DNA, the CDR3 is TGCGCCAGCAGCTTTCGCAATGGACAGGGGGTCGGAGGCTACACCTTC. Amino acids: CASSFRNGQGVGGYTF.

The DNA for the CDR3 is TGTGCCTGGAGTGTGCCAGGCCGTTTGTATGGCTACACCTTC. Translated, it gives CAWSVPGRLYGYTF. V is TRBV30 and J is TRBJ1-2, with no clear D. Germline V gene data show CDR1 as GTSNPN and CDR2 as SVGIG (reference sequence). The CDR3 runs 14 residues. V dropped 0 bases and J dropped 5 bases, with 13 bases sitting between them.

V is TRBV28 and J is TRBJ2-3; TRBD2 aligns across 8 bases. Germline loops: CDR1 MDHEN, CDR2 SYDVKM. The V segment lost 8 bases and the J segment 4 bases; nucleotides outside the gene matches: 8. This CDR3 contains 14 residues. CDR3 coding DNA: TGTGCCAGCTCTGTAGCGGGACTCGCAGATACGCAGTATTTT. It codes for CASSVAGLADTQYF.

The chain uses TRBV5-4 and TRBJ2-3; D is ambiguous. This CDR3 has 15 amino acids. Germline assignment: CDR1 SGHNT and CDR2 YYREEE (reference sequence). V dropped 0 bases and J dropped 0 bases, with 8 bases sitting between them. The CDR3 sequence: CASSLGGTSTDTQYF. In DNA form, the CDR3 reads TGTGCCAGCAGCTTGGGCGGTACTAGCACAGATACGCAGTATTTT.

The chain employs TRBV18 and TRBJ2-7, with 7 bases that match TRBD1. Trimming took 3 bases from V and 6 from J; bases not matched to a gene: 5. In germline, CDR1 is KGHSH, CDR2 LQKENI. The CDR3 covers 13 residues. The CDR3 is CASSPGGQVEQYF. In DNA form, the CDR3 reads TGTGCCAGCTCACCCGGAGGACAGGTCGAGCAGTACTTC.

This chain uses TRBV28 with TRBJ1-1; D is ambiguous. From germline, CDR1 is MDHEN and CDR2 SYDVKM. This CDR3 region has 12 residues. The ends were cut back, 7 bases at V and 4 bases at J, with 10 bases in the middle. The CDR3 region is CASTLSSTEAFF. CDR3 DNA sequence: TGTGCCAGCACCCTCAGCTCCACTGAAGCTTTCTTT.